A single sample is the source of the 14 T cell receptor beta chains below, sequenced in a study of shared clonotypes between healthy human individuals. TCRdb's table, derived via immunoSEQ multiplex PCR, lists solely in-frame clones and lacks some. The profile shows 600,000 to 750,000 clones, 72% of them singletons. Sample: memory CD4+ T cells sorted from blood. The subset: CD45RA-negative fraction. These receptors all stem from a woman in her 30s in good health.

This chain connects TRBV19 to TRBJ2-2; D is perhaps TRBD2 (6 bases). Germline loops: CDR1 LNHDA, CDR2 SQIVND (reference sequence). The CDR3 is made up of 15 amino acids. V shed 5 bases and J shed 0 bases, with 10 bases lying between them. CDR3 sequence: CASSFGGTNTGELFF. The CDR3 coding sequence is TGTGCCAGTAGTTTCGGCGGGACGAACACCGGGGAGCTGTTTTTT.

V is TRBV7-9 and J is TRBJ1-2; the match to TRBD1 covers 9 bases. This CDR3 has 13 amino acids. CDR1 is SEHNR, CDR2 FQNEAQ, per germline (reference sequence). V was clipped by 3 bases and J by 8 bases; unmatched bases: 4. CDR3 protein: CASSFGTGYGYTF. CDR3 coding DNA: TGTGCCAGCAGCTTCGGGACAGGGTACGGCTACACCTTC.

As concerns this clone: A far larger clone is only one base removed, so a read error is likely. V and J are TRBV28 and TRBJ1-3; D is ambiguous. CDR3 size: 13 residues. V lost 6 bases and J 0 bases, leaving 6 bases between the germline ends. The germline CDR1 and CDR2 sequences are MDHEN and SYDVKM. CDR3 DNA sequence: TGTGCCAGCAGCTACAACTCTGGAAACACCATATATTTT. This encodes CASSYNSGNTIYF.

V gene TRBV27 combines with J gene TRBJ2-7; perhaps D is TRBD1 or TRBD2 (5 bases each). The germline gives CDR1 MNHEY, CDR2 SMNVEV (reference sequence). The V end lost 0 bases, the J end lost 2 bases, and 14 bases lay between the germline ends. The CDR3 is made up of 16 amino acids. The CDR3 sequence: CASSLSGDSVPYEQYF. As DNA, the CDR3 is TGTGCCAGCAGTTTATCAGGGGATAGCGTACCCTACGAGCAGTACTTC.

This sequence joins TRBV6-5 and TRBJ1-1, with D tentatively TRBD1 (5 bases). CDR1 and CDR2 from the germline V gene are MNHEY and SVGAGI. Deletions cut 5 bases from V and 6 bases from J, with 16 bases between. This CDR3 contains 14 residues. The CDR3: CASSRRPGEAEAFF. CDR3 sequence (DNA): TGTGCCAGCAGTAGAAGACCGGGGGAGGCTGAAGCTTTCTTT.

This sequence joins TRBV4-1 and TRBJ2-7; D not certain. The germline CDR1 and CDR2 sequences are MGHRA and YSYEKL. V was pared by 0 bases and J by 3 bases, with 6 bases between. CDR3 length: 13 amino acids. The CDR3 DNA reads as TGCGCCAGCAGCCAAGAAGAATACTACGAGCAGTACTTC. This gives the protein CASSQEEYYEQYF.

The chain links TRBV13 to TRBJ1-2; possible D gene TRBD1, 5 bases. This CDR3 spans 13 amino acids. V lost 5 bases to trimming and J lost 8 bases, with 15 bases between them. Per the germline V gene, CDR1 is PRHDT and CDR2 is FYEKMQ (reference sequence). The CDR3 DNA reads as TGTGCCAGCAGCCCCTACAGGTCTTGGGGCTACACCTTC. Translation gives CASSPYRSWGYTF.

The V gene is TRBV11-2, the J gene TRBJ2-2, with D possibly matching TRBD2 (5 bases). Germline V gene lookup returns CDR1 SGHAT and CDR2 FQNNGV. V gave up 3 bases and J gave up 1 base, with 12 bases separating them. The CDR3 totals 16 residues. As DNA, the CDR3 is TGTGCCAGCAGCTTGGTCGGAGCGGAGAACACCGGGGAGCTGTTTTTT. Residues: CASSLVGAENTGELFF.

The chain links TRBV27 to TRBJ1-2; no reliable D call. CDR1 is MNHEY, CDR2 SMNVEV, per germline (reference sequence). The CDR3 extends over 14 amino acids. The V end lost 6 bases, the J end lost 4 bases, and 15 bases lay between the germline ends. CDR3 protein: CASSQLDGLYGYTF. CDR3 sequence (DNA): TGTGCCAGCAGCCAGTTGGACGGCCTCTATGGCTACACCTTC.

CDR3 nucleotides: TGTGCCAGCAGCCCCCAGTGGGGACTAGCGGGTCACGAGCAGTACTTC. This codes for CASSPQWGLAGHEQYF. The chain recombines TRBV7-6 with TRBJ2-7, with 12 nucleotides matching TRBD2. Germline CDR1 reads SGHVS; CDR2 reads FNYEAQ. Trimming at V came to 5 bases and at J to 5 bases, leaving 10 bases not matched to a gene. The CDR3 extends over 16 amino acids.

This clone was found a few times. The chain employs TRBV4-2 and TRBJ2-2; 10 bases map to TRBD2. V shed 0 bases and J 4 bases; nucleotides not matched to a gene: 14. The CDR3 totals 20 residues. Per the germline V gene, CDR1 is LGHNA and CDR2 is YNFKEQ. CDR3: CASSQDRRASGSGGTGELFF. The CDR3 coding sequence is TGTGCCAGCAGCCAAGACCGTAGGGCTAGCGGGAGTGGGGGCACCGGGGAGCTGTTTTTT.

The chain uses TRBV5-1 and TRBJ1-2; D unresolved. Germline loops: CDR1 SGHRS, CDR2 YFSETQ. Trimming took 4 bases from V and 0 from J, leaving 19 bases between them. The CDR3 runs 17 residues. The chain's CDR3 is CASSAGRQPNSNYGYTF. CDR3 DNA: TGCGCCAGCAGCGCGGGCCGTCAGCCCAATTCTAACTATGGCTACACCTTC. Using reference TRBV5-1 and TRBJ1-2 for the parts outside the CDR3, the full variable domain is KAGVTQTPRYLIKTRGQQVTLSCSPISGHRSVSWYQQTPGQGLQFLFEYFSETQRNKGNFPGRFSGRQFSNSRSEMNVSTLELGDSALYLCASSAGRQPNSNYGYTFGSGTRLTVV.

The V and J genes are TRBV6-1 and TRBJ1-2; D gene ambiguous. The CDR3 sequence is 15 residues long. V gave up 2 bases and J gave up 4 bases, with 14 bases separating them. CDR1 and CDR2 (germline): MNHNS, SASEGT. CDR3 loop: CASSESLPGPYGYTF. The CDR3 nucleotides are TGTGCCAGCAGTGAAAGTCTGCCAGGCCCCTATGGCTACACCTTC.

The chain has TRBV5-1 and TRBJ1-4; D perhaps matches TRBD1 (5 bases). Germline V CDR1 and CDR2: SGHRS, YFSETQ. Deletions cut 4 bases from V and 1 base from J, with 8 bases between. This CDR3 is 14 amino acids long. The CDR3 DNA sequence: TGCGCCAGCAGCCGGGGGGAAACTAATGAAAAACTGTTTTTT. This codes for CASSRGETNEKLFF.